The present T cell receptor (beta chain) was sequenced within a study of T cell repertoires in cytomegalovirus infection. Turning to the study itself: Researchers turned to recently identified HLA-C-restricted CMV epitopes as well as well-studied HLA-B-restricted ones. In public TCR beta signatures, there were indications of both CMV infection and matching HLA type. Study results and caveats: Predominance within the ex vivo response was attributable to HLA-C-restricted CMV-specific TCR beta clonotypes.

This clonotype was seen more than once but under ten times. Antigen unknown. There are 10 residues in the CDR3. Germline V gene lookup returns CDR1 MNHEY and CDR2 SVGEGT. The V gene lost 8 bases and the J gene lost 4 bases, with 6 bases spanning the gap. TCRdb re-called the reads through MiXCR, storing one row per CDR3 protein. This table has 50,000 to 65,000 distinct CDR3 sequences, roughly a fifth appearing once. The chain has TRBV6-2 or TRBV6-3 and TRBJ2-7; D gene ambiguous. The TCR originated in a human donor in good health (CMV status not recorded). Some clones in this sample may be carry-over from other donors' samples. The source material was CD8+ T cells from cultured PBMCs, sampled from culture after CMV antigen stimulation. The CDR3 DNA reads TGTGCCAGCGGGCCGTACGAGCAGTACTTC. Amino acids: CASGPYEQYF.